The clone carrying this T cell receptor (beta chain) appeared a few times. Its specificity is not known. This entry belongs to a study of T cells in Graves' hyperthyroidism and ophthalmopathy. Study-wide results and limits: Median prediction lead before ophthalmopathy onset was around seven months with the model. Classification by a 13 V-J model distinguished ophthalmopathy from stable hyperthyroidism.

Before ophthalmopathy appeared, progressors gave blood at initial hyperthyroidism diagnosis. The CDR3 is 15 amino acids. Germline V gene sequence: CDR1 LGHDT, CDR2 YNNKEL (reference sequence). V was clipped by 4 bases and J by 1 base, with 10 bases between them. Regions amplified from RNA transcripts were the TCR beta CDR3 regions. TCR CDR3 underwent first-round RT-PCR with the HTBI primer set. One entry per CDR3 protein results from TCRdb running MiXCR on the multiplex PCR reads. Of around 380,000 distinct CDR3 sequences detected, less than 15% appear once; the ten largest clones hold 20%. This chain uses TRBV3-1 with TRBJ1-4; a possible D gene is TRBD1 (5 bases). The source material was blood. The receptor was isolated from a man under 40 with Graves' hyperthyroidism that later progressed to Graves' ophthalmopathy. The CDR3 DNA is TGTGCCAGCAGCCCGGGACGGATAACTAATGAAAAACTGTTTTTT. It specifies CASSPGRITNEKLFF.